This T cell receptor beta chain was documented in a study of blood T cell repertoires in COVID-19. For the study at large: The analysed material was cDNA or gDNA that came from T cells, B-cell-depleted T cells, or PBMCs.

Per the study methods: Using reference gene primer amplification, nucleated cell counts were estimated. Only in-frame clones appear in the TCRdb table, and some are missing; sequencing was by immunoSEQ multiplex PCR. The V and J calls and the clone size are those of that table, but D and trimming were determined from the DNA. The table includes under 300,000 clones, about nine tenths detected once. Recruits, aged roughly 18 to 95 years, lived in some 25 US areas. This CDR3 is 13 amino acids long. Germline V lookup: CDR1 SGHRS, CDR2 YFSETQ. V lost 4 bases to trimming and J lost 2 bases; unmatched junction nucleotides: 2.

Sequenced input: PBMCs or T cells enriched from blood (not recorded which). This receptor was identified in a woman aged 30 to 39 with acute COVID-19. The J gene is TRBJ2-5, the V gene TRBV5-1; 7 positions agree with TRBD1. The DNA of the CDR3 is TGCGCCAGCAGCGCGGACAGGCAAGAGACCCAGTACTTC. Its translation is CASSADRQETQYF.